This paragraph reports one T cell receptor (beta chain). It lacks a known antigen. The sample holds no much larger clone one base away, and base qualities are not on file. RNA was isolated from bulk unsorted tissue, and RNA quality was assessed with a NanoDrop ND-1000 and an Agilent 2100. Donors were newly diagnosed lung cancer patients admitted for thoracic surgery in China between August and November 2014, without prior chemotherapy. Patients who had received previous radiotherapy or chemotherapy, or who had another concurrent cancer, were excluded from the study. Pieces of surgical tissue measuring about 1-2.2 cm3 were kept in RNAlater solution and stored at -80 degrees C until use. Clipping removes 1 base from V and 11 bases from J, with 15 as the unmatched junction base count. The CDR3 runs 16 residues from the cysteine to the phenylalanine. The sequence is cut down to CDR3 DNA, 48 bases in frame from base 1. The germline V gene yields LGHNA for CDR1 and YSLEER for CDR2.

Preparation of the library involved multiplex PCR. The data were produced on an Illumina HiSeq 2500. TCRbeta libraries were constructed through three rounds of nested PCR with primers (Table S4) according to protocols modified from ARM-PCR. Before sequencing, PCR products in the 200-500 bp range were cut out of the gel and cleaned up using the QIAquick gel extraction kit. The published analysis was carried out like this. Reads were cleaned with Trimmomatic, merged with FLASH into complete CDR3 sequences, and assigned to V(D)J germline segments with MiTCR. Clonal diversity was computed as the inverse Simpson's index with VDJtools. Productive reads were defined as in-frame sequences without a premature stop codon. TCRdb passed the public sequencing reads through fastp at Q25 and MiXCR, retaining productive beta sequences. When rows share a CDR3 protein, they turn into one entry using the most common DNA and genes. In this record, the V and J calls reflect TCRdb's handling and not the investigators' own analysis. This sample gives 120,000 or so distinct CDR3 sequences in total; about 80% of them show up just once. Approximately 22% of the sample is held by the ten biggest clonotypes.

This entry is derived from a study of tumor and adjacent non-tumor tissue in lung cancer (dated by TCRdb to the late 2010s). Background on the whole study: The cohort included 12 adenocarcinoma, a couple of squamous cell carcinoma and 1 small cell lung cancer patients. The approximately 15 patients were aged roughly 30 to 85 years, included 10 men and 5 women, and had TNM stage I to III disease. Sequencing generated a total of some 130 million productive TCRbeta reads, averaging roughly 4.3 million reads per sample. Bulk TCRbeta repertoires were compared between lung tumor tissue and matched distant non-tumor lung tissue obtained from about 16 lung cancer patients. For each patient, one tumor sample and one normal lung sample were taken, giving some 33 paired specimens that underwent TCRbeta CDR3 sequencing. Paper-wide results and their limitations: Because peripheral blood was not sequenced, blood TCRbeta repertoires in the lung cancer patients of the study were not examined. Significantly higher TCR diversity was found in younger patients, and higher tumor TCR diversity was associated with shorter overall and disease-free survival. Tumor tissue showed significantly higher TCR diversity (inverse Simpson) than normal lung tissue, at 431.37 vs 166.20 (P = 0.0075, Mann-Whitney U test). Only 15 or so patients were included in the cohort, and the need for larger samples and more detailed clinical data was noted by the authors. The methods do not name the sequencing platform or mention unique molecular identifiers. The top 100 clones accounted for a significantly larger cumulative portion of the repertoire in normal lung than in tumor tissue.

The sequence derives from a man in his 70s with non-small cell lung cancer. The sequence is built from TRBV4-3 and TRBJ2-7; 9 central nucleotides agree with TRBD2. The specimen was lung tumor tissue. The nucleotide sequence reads TGCGCCAGCAGCCAAGCCTTTGGCGGGAGGGCCCTTGAGAAGTACTTC. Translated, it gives CASSQAFGGRALEKYF.